The T cell receptor (beta chain) under discussion was sequenced for a study of tumor-infiltrating lymphocytes in localized non-small cell lung cancer. General study results and limits: T-cell fraction did not differ between immunotypes IM1 and IM2. Higher tumor T cell infiltration than in uninvolved lung was supported by TCRbeta sequencing.

Clones were sequenced by immunoSEQ multiplex PCR, and TCRdb holds only the in-frame ones, with some missing. This table holds about 17,000 clones, approximately 80% found once. Details on this clone: Its antigen is not known.

This TCR was recovered from a human donor with non-small cell lung cancer. The sequencing input was uninvolved lung tissue not adjacent to the tumor.

The CDR3, as DNA: TGTGCCAGCAGCGCACGACAGGGAGTCTACGAGCAGTACTTC. Its translation: CASSARQGVYEQYF. The chain links TRBV5-4 to TRBJ2-7, with 7 bases fitting TRBD1. Per germline, CDR1 SGHNT and CDR2 YYREEE (reference sequence). Losses at the gene ends were 4 bases for V and 3 bases for J; bases not matched to a gene: 7. This CDR3 is built from 14 residues.